This T cell receptor beta chain was captured in a study of blood T cell repertoires in COVID-19. Clones were sequenced by immunoSEQ multiplex PCR, and TCRdb holds only the in-frame ones, with some missing. Counted here are under 250,000 clones, approximately 89% occurring once; the ten biggest clones make up around 3%. V was pared by 6 bases and J by 7 bases, with 10 bases between. The CDR3 has 11 residues. CDR1 DFQATT and CDR2 SNEGSKA come from the germline V gene (reference sequence). Cohorts were based on clinical histories the participants reported. This clonotype was sampled from a woman aged 40 to 49 who had been exposed to COVID-19. Sequenced sample: PBMCs or T cells enriched from blood (not recorded which). This sequence joins TRBV20-1 and TRBJ2-1, with unresolved D. The CDR3 DNA reads TGCAGTGCAGCTTACAGAAATGAGCAGTTCTTC. Translating gives CSAAYRNEQFF.